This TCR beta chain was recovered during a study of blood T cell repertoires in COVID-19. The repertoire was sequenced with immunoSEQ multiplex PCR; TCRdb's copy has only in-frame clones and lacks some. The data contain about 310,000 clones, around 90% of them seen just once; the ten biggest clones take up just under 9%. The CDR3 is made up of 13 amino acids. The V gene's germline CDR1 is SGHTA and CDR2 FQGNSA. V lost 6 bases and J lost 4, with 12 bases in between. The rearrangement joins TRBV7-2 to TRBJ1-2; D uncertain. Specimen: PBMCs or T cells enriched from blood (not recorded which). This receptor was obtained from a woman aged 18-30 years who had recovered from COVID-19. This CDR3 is CASSPPGGYGYTF. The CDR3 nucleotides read TGTGCCAGCAGTCCGCCGGGAGGCTATGGCTACACCTTC.